This is a list of T cell receptor beta chains from one sample in a study of cytomegalovirus exposure and HLA in healthy donors. Profiled with immunoSEQ multiplex PCR; TCRdb holds only in-frame clones, not every one. Of 100,000 to 150,000 clones listed, 70% to 90% are singletons. The sequencing sample was made of PBMCs. The receptor set was obtained from a man younger than 35 in good health and CMV-seropositive. CDR3s include the opening cysteine and the closing phenylalanine or tryptophan. A D gene is named only where the DNA matches it firmly. Some rows mark clone size as missing; the rest say once, few, many or name a class of expanded clone.

D gene	V gene	CDR3 length	J gene	clone size	CDR3 protein	CDR3 DNA
TRBD1	TRBV10-3	16	TRBJ2-3	.	CATTPAGQVATDTQYF	TGTGCCACTACGCCAGCAGGACAGGTTGCCACAGATACGCAGTATTTT
.	TRBV21-1	14	TRBJ1-4	.	CASRGTGTDEKLFF	TGTGCCAGCAGGGGGACAGGGACGGATGAAAAACTGTTTTTT
.	TRBV27	13	TRBJ1-2	.	CASSLGQYGGYTF	TGTGCCAGCAGTTTAGGGCAGTATGGTGGCTACACCTTC
.	TRBV6-5	13	TRBJ1-1	once	CASSYSGGSEAFF	TGTGCCAGCAGTTACTCAGGGGGATCTGAAGCTTTCTTT
TRBD1	TRBV6-6	16	TRBJ2-7	.	CASESPGTGRPYEQYF	TGTGCCAGCGAGTCCCCAGGGACAGGGCGGCCCTACGAGCAGTACTTC
.	TRBV30	13	TRBJ2-1	.	CAWTSDSYNEQFF	TGTGCCTGGACTAGCGATTCCTACAATGAGCAGTTCTTC
TRBD1	TRBV18	13	TRBJ1-2	.	CASSHGTGDGYTF	TGTGCCAGCTCACACGGGACAGGGGATGGCTACACCTTC
TRBD1	TRBV7-9	14	TRBJ1-4	.	CASSQGQGREKLFF	TGTGCCAGCAGCCAAGGACAGGGGAGAGAAAAACTGTTTTTT
.	TRBV28	16	TRBJ2-2	.	CASSSDKTTYTGELFF	TGTGCCAGCAGTTCTGACAAGACAACTTACACCGGGGAGCTGTTTTTT
.	TRBV18	13	TRBJ1-1	.	CASSQGTNTEAFF	TGTGCCAGCTCCCAGGGCACGAACACTGAAGCTTTCTTT
TRBD1	TRBV14	14	TRBJ1-2	.	CASRSTGAAGGYTF	TGTGCCAGCAGGAGTACAGGGGCCGCAGGAGGCTACACCTTC
TRBD2	TRBV7-9	16	TRBJ2-1	.	CASSSPTRGANNEQFF	TGTGCCAGCAGCTCCCCTACGCGGGGGGCGAACAATGAGCAGTTCTTC
.	TRBV21-1	9	TRBJ1-2	.	CPPSDGYTF	TGCCCACCGAGTGATGGCTACACCTTC
TRBD2	TRBV30	14	TRBJ2-1	.	CAWGPGLAGGWQFF	TGTGCCTGGGGCCCCGGACTAGCGGGGGGATGGCAGTTCTTC
.	TRBV18	14	TRBJ1-5	few	CASSLANSNQPQHF	TGTGCCAGCTCACTAGCCAATAGCAATCAGCCCCAGCATTTT
.	TRBV19	19	TRBJ2-1	.	CASSTFDRRSSFSYNEQFF	TGTGCCAGTAGTACCTTCGACAGGAGGAGTTCTTTCTCCTACAATGAGCAGTTCTTC
TRBD2	TRBV4-1	16	TRBJ2-7	.	CASSQEGGGTSYEQYF	TGCGCCAGCAGCCAAGAGGGCGGGGGGACCTCCTACGAGCAGTACTTC
TRBD1	TRBV6-5	15	TRBJ2-7	few	CASRSGTGISYEQYF	TGTGCCAGCAGGTCCGGGACAGGGATCTCCTACGAGCAGTACTTC
TRBD1	TRBV30	14	TRBJ1-5	.	CAWSGGQGDQPQHF	TGTGCCTGGAGTGGGGGACAGGGGGATCAGCCCCAGCATTTT
.	TRBV6-5	14	TRBJ1-5	.	CASSPGGGHQPQHF	TGTGCCAGCAGCCCCGGGGGGGGTCATCAGCCCCAGCATTTT
.	TRBV20-1	11	TRBJ1-6	.	CSATGEAPLHF	TGCAGTGCTACAGGGGAAGCACCCCTCCACTTT
.	TRBV7-8	13	TRBJ2-7	.	CASSLSVSYEQYF	TGTGCCAGCAGCTTATCCGTATCCTACGAGCAGTACTTC
.	TRBV30	15	TRBJ1-4	.	CAWSGIGATNEKLFF	TGTGCCTGGAGTGGTATCGGGGCAACTAATGAAAAACTGTTTTTT
TRBD2	TRBV5-4	16	TRBJ2-3	.	CASSLPGLAGTDTQYF	TGTGCCAGCAGCTTACCGGGACTAGCGGGGACAGATACGCAGTATTTT
.	TRBV14	15	TRBJ2-5	.	CASSQAGWGEWTQYF	TGTGCCAGCAGCCAAGCCGGATGGGGAGAATGGACCCAGTACTTC
TRBD1	TRBV18	13	TRBJ2-7	.	CASSPPGQAGQYF	TGTGCCAGCTCACCACCCGGACAGGCCGGGCAGTACTTC
.	TRBV2	15	TRBJ1-6	.	CASSLGGAGNSPLHF	TGTGCCAGCAGTCTGGGGGGGGCAGGAAATTCACCCCTCCACTTT
.	TRBV28	12	TRBJ2-7	.	CASSLRDYEQYF	TGTGCCAGCAGTTTGAGGGACTACGAGCAGTACTTC
.	TRBV2	13	TRBJ2-5	.	CASSEGGLATQYF	TGTGCCAGCAGTGAGGGCGGGCTAGCGACCCAGTACTTC
.	TRBV10-3	14	TRBJ1-1	.	CAITEDSLNTEAFF	TGTGCCATCACTGAGGACAGCTTGAACACTGAAGCTTTCTTT
TRBD2	TRBV29-1	15	TRBJ2-7	.	CSVEGLAGASYEQYF	TGCAGCGTTGAAGGACTAGCGGGGGCGTCCTACGAGCAGTACTTC
.	TRBV27	13	TRBJ2-1	.	CASARGSYNEQFF	TGTGCCAGCGCCCGGGGCTCCTACAATGAGCAGTTCTTC
.	TRBV19	15	TRBJ2-2	.	CASSIDRWGAGELFF	TGTGCCAGTAGTATAGACAGGTGGGGAGCCGGGGAGCTGTTTTTT
.	TRBV19	14	TRBJ2-2	.	CASMLGPEFGELFF	TGTGCCAGTATGCTGGGCCCTGAGTTCGGGGAGCTGTTTTTT
TRBD2	TRBV6-6	15	TRBJ2-5	.	CASSSAGGMQETQYF	TGTGCCAGCAGTTCGGCGGGGGGGATGCAAGAGACCCAGTACTTC
.	TRBV4-1	16	TRBJ1-5	.	CASSQGRGYSNQPQHF	TGCGCCAGCAGCCAAGGGAGAGGTTATAGCAATCAGCCCCAGCATTTT
TRBD2	TRBV5-6	17	TRBJ2-3	.	CASSLETSGPFTDTQYF	TGTGCCAGCAGCTTGGAGACTAGCGGCCCCTTCACAGATACGCAGTATTTT
.	TRBV27	11	TRBJ2-7	.	CASSLGGEQYF	TGTGCCAGCAGTTTGGGGGGCGAGCAGTACTTC
.	TRBV5-4	15	TRBJ2-2	.	CASSLPGINTGELFF	TGTGCCAGCAGCCTGCCGGGGATCAACACCGGGGAGCTGTTTTTT
TRBD2	TRBV7-9	15	TRBJ2-3	.	CASSLAGGQADTQYF	TGTGCCAGCAGCCTAGCGGGGGGGCAGGCAGATACGCAGTATTTT
.	TRBV20-1	10	TRBJ2-1	.	CSARFNEQFF	TGCAGTGCCAGGTTTAATGAGCAGTTCTTC
TRBD1	TRBV11-1	15	TRBJ2-1	.	CASSLRTGDNNEQFF	TGTGCCAGCAGCCTACGGACAGGGGACAACAATGAGCAGTTCTTC
.	TRBV28	14	TRBJ1-1	.	CASSFGQMNTEAFF	TGTGCCAGCAGTTTCGGACAGATGAACACTGAAGCTTTCTTT
.	TRBV13	14	TRBJ2-3	.	CASSPRPAGDTQYF	TGTGCCAGCAGCCCAAGACCAGCCGGGGATACGCAGTATTTT
.	TRBV4-1	12	TRBJ2-1	.	CASSQDRSEQFF	TGCGCCAGCAGCCAAGATAGGAGTGAGCAGTTCTTC
.	TRBV2	12	TRBJ1-2	.	CASLDGGVGYTF	TGTGCCAGCTTAGACGGCGGGGTTGGCTACACCTTC
.	TRBV7-2	13	TRBJ2-3	.	CASMDLKIYTQYF	TGTGCCAGCATGGACTTGAAAATATATACGCAGTATTTT
TRBD2	TRBV2	17	TRBJ2-1	.	CAASRTSGGPAYNEQFF	TGTGCCGCTTCTCGAACTAGCGGGGGGCCGGCCTACAATGAGCAGTTCTTC
TRBD1	TRBV6-1	15	TRBJ1-2	.	CASRPQTGARDGYTF	TGTGCCAGCAGGCCCCAAACAGGGGCCAGAGATGGCTACACCTTC
.	TRBV6-1	13	TRBJ1-6	.	CASSGGSSSPLHF	TGTGCCAGCAGCGGAGGAAGCTCGTCACCCCTCCACTTT
TRBD2	TRBV6-5	15	TRBJ2-5	.	CASSSHLSGAETQYF	TGTGCCAGCAGTTCCCACCTGAGCGGGGCGGAGACCCAGTACTTC
TRBD1	TRBV7-2	16	TRBJ2-5	.	CASSYPPTGYPETQYF	TGTGCCAGCAGCTACCCCCCGACAGGGTACCCAGAGACCCAGTACTTC
.	TRBV19	15	TRBJ1-2	.	CASSVRDGRDYGYTF	TGTGCCAGTAGTGTCCGGGACGGGAGGGACTATGGCTACACCTTC
TRBD1	TRBV15	18	TRBJ1-4	.	CATSRDPTGETLNEKLFF	TGTGCCACCAGCAGAGATCCGACAGGGGAGACCCTTAATGAAAAACTGTTTTTT